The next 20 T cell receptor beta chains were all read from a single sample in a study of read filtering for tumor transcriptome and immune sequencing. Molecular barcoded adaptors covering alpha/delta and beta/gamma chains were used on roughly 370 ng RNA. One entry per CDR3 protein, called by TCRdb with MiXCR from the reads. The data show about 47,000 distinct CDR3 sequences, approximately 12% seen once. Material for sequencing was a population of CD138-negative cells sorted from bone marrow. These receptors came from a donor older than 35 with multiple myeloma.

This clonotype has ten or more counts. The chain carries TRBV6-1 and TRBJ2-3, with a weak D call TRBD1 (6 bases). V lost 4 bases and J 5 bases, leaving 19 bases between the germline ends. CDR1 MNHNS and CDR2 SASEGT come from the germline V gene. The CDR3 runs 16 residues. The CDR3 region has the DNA TGTGCCAGCAGTGGAAACTACAGGGCGAGTGGAGATACGCAGTATTTT. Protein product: CASSGNYRASGDTQYF.

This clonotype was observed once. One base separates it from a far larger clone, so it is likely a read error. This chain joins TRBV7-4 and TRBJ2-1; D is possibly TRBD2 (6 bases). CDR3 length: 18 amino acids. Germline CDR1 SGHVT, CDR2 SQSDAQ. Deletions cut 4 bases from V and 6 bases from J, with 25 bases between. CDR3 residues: CASSSSPGLPRIPNEQFF. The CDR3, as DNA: TGTGCCAGCAGCTCTTCCCCGGGACTTCCAAGAATCCCCAATGAGCAGTTCTTC.

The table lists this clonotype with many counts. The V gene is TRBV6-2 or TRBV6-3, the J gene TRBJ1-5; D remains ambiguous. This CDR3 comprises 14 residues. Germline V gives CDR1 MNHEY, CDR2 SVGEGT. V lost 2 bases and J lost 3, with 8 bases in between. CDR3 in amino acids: CASSYTGFNQPQHF. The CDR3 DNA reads TGTGCCAGCAGTTACACTGGGTTCAATCAGCCCCAGCATTTT.

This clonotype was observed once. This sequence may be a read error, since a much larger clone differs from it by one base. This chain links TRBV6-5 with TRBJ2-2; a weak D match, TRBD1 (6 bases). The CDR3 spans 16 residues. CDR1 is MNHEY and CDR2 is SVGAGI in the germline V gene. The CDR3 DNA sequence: TGTGCCTGCAGTTACACACAGGGTTATCGCACCGGGGAGCTGTTTTTT. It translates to CACSYTQGYRTGELFF.

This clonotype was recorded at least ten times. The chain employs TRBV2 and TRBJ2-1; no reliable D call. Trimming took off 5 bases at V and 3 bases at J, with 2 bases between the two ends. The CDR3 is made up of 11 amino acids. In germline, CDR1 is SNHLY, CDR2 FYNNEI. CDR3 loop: CASSYYNEQFF. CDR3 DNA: TGTGCCAGCAGTTACTACAATGAGCAGTTCTTC.

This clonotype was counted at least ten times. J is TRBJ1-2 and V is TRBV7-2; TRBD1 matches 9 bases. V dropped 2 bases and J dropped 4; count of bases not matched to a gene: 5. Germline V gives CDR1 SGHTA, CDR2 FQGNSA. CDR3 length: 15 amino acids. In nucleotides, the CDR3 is TGTGCCAGCAGCTTATTTACAGGGGGCCCCTATGGCTACACCTTC. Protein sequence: CASSLFTGGPYGYTF.

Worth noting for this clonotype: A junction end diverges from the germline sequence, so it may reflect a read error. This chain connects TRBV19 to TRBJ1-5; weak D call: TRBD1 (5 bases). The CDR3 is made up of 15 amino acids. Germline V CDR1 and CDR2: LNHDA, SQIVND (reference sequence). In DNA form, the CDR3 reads TGTGCCAGTAGTATAGGCCGACAGTGGAATCAGGCCCAGCATTTT. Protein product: CASSIGRQWNQAQHF.

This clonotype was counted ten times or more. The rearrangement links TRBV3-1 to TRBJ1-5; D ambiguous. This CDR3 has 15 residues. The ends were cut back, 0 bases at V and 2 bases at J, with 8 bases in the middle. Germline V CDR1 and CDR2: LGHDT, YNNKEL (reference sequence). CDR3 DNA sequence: TGTGCCAGCAGCCAAGACGGGTTGGGCAATCAGCCCCAGCATTTT. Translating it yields CASSQDGLGNQPQHF. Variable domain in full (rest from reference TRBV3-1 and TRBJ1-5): DTAVSQTPKYLVTQMGNDKSIKCEQNLGHDTMYWYKQDSKKFLKIMFSYNNKELIINETVPNRFSPKSPDKAHLNLHINSLELGDSAVYFCASSQDGLGNQPQHFGDGTRLSIL.

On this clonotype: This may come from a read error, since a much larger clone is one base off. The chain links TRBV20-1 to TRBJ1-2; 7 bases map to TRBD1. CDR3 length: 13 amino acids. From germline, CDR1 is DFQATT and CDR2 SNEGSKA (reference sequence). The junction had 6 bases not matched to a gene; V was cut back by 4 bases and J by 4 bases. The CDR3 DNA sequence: TGCAGTGCTACGCGTGGGACAGCCTATGGCTACACCTTC. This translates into CSATRGTAYGYTF.

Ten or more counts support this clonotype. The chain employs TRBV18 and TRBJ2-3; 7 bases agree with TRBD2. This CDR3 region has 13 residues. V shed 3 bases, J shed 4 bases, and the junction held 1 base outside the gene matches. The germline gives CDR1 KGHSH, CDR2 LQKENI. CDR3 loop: CASSPGGSDTQYF. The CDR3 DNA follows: TGTGCCAGCTCACCCGGGGGGTCAGATACGCAGTATTTT.

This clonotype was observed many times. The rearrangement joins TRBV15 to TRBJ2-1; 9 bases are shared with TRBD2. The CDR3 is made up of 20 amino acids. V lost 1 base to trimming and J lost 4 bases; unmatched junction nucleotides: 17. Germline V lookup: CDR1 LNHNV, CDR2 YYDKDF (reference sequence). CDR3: CATSRVQLAGRTSKYNEQFF. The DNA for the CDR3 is TGTGCCACCAGCAGAGTCCAACTAGCGGGCAGGACTTCGAAATACAATGAGCAGTTCTTC.

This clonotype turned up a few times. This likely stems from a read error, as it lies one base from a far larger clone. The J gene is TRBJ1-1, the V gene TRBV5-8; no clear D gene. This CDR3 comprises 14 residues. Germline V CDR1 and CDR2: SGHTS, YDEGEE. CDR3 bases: TGCGCCAGCAGCCAAGAATCCGGTAGCACTGAAGCTTTCTTT. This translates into CASSQESGSTEAFF.

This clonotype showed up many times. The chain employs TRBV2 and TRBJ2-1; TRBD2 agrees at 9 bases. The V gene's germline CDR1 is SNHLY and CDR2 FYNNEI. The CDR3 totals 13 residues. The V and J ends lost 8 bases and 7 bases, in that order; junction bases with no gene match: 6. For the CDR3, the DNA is TGTGCCAGCCGACTAGCGGCGTTAAATGAGCAGTTCTTC. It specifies CASRLAALNEQFF.

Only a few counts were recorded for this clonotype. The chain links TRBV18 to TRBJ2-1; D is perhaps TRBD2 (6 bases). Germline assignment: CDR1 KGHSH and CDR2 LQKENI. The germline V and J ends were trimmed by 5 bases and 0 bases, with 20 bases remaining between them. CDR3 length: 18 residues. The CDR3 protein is CASSKGLTRTSSYNEQFF. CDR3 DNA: TGTGCCAGCTCAAAAGGACTAACCCGTACGAGCTCCTACAATGAGCAGTTCTTC.

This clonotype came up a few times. DNA for the CDR3: TGTGCCAGCAGCCCCGGAGGGAAGCAAGAGACCCAGTACTTC. Its protein is CASSPGGKQETQYF. The V call is TRBV7-3, the J call TRBJ2-5; maybe TRBD2 (6 bases). Per the germline V gene, CDR1 is SGHTA and CDR2 is FQGTGA. This CDR3 comprises 14 residues. V dropped 5 bases and J dropped 2 bases, with 12 bases sitting between them.

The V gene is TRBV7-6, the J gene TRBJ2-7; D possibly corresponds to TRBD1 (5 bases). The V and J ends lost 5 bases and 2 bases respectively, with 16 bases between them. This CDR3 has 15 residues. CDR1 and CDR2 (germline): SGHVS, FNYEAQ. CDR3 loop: CASSEEARATYEQYF. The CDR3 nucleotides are TGTGCCAGCAGCGAAGAGGCCAGGGCCACCTACGAGCAGTACTTC.

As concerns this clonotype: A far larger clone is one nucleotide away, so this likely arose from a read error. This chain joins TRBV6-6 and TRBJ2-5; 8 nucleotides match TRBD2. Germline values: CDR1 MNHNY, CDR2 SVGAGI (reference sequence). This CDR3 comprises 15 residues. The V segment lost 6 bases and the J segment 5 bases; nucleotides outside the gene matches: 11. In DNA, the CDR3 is TGTGCCAGCAGACTAGCGGAGGCGACTCGGGAGACCCAGTACTTC. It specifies CASRLAEATRETQYF.

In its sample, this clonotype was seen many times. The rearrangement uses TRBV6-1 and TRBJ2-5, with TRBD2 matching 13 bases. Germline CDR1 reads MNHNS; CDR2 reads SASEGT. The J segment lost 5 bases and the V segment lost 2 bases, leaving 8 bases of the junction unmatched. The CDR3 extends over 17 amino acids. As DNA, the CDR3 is TGTGCCAGCAGTGAAACCATCGGACTAGCGGGAGTGGAGACCCAGTACTTC. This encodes CASSETIGLAGVETQYF.

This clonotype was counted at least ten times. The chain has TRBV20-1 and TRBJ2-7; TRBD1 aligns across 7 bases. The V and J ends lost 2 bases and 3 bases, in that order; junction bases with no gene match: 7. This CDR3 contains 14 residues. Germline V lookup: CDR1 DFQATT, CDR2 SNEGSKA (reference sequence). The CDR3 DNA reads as TGCAGTGCTAGATATCCGGGACAGAGCTACGAGCAGTACTTC. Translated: CSARYPGQSYEQYF.

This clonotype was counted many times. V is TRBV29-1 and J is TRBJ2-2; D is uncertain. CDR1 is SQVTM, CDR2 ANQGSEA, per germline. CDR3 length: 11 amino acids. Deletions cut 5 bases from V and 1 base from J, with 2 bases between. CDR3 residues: CSVKNTGELFF. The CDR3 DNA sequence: TGCAGCGTTAAGAACACCGGGGAGCTGTTTTTT.